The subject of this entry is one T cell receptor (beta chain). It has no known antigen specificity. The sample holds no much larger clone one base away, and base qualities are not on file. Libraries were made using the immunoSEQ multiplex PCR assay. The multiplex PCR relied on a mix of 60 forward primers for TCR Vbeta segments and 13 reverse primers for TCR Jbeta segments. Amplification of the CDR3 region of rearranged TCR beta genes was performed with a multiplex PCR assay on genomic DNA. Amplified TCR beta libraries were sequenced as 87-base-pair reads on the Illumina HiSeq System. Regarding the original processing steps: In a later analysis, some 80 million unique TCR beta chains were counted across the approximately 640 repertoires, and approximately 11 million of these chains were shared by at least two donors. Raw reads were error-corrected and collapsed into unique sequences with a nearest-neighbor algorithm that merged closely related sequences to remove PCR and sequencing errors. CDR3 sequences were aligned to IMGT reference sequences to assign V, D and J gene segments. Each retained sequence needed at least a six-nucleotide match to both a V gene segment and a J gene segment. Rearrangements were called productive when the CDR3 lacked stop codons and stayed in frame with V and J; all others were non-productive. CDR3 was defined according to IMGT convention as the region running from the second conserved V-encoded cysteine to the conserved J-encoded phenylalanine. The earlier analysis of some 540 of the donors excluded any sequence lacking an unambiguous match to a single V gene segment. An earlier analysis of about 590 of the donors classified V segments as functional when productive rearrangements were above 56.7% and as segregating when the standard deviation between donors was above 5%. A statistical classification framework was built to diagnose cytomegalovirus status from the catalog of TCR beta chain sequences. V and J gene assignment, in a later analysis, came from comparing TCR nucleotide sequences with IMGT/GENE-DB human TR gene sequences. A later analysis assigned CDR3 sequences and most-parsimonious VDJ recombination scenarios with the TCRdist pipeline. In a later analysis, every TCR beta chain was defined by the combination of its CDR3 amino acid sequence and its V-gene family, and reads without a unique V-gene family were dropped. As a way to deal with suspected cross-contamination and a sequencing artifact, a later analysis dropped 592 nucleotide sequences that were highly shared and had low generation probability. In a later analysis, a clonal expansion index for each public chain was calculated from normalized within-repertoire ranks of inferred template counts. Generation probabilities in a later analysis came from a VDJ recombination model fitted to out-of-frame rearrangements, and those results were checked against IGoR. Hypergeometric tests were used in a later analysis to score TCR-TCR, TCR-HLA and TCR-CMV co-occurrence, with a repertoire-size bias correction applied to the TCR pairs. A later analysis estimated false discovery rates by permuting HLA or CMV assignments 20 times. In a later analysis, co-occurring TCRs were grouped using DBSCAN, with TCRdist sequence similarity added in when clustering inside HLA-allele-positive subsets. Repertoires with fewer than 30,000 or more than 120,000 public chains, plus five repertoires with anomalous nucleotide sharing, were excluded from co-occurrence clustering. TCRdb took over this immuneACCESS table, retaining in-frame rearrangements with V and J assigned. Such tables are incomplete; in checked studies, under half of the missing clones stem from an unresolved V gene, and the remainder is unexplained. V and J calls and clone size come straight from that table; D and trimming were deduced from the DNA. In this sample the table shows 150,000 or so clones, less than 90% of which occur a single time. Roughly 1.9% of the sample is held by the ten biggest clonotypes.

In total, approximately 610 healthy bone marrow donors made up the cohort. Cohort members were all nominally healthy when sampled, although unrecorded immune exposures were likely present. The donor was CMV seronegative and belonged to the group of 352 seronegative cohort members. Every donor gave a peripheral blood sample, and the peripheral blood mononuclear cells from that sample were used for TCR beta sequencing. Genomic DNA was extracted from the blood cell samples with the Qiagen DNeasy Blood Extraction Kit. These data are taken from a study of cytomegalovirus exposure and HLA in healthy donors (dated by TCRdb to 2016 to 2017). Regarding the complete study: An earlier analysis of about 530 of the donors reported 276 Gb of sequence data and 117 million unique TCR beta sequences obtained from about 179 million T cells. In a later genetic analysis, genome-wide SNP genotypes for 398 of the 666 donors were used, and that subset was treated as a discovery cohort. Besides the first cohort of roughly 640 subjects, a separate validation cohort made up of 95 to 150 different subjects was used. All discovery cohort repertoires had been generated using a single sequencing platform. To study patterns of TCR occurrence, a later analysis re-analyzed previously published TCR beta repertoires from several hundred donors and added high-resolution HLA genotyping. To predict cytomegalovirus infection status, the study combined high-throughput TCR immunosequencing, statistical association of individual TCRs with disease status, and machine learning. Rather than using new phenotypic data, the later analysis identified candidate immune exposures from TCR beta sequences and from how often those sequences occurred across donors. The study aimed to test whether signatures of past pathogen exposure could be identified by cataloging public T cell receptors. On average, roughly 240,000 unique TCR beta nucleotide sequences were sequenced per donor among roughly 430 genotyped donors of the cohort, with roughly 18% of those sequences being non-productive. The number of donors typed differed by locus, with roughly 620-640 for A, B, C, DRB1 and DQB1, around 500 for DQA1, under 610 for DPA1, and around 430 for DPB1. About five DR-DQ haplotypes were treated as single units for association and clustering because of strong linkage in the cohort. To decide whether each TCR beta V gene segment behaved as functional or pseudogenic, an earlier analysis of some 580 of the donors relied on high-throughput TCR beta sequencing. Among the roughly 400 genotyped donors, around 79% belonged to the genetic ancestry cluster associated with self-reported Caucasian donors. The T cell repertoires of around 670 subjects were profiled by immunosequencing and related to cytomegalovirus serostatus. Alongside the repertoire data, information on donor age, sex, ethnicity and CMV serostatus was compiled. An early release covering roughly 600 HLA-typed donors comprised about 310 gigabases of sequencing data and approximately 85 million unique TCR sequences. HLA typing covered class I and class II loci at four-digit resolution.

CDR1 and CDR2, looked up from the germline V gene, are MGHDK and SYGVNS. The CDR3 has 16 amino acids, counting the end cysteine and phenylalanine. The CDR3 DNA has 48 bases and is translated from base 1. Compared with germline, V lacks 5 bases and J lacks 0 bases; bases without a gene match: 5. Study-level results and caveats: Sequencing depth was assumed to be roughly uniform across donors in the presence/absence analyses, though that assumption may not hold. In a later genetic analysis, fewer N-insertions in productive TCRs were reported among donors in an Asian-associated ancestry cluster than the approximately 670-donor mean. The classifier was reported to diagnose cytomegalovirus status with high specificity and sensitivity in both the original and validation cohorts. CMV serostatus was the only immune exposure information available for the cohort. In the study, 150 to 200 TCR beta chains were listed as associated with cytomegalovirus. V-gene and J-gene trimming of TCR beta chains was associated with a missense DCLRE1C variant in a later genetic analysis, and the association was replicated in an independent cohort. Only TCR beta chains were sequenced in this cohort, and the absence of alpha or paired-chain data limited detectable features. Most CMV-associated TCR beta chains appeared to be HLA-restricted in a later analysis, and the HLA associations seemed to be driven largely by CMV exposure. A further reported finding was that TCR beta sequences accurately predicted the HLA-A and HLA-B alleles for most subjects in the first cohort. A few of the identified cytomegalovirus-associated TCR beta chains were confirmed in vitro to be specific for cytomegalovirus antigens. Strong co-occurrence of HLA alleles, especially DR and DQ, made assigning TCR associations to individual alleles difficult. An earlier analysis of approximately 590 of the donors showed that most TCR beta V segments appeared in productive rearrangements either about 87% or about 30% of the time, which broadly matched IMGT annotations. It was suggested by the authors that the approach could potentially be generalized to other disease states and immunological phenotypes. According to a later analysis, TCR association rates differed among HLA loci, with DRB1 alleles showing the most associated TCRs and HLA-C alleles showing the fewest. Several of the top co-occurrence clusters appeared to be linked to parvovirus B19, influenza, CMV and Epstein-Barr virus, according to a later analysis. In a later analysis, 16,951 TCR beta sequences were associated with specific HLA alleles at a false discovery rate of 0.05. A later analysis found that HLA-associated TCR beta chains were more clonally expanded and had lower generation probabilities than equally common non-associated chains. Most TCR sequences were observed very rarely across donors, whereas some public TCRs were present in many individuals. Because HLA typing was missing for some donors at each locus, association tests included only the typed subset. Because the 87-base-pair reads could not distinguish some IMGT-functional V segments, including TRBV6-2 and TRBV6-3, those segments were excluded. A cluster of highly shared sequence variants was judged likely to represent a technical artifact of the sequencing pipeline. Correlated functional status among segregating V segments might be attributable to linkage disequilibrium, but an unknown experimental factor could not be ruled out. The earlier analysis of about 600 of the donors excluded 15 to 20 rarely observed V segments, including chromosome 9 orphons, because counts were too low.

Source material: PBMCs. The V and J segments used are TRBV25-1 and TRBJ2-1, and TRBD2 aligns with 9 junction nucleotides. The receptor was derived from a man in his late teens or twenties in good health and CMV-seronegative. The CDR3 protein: CASSSSGASSYNEQFF. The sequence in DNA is TGTGCCAGCAGTTCTAGCGGGGCTAGCTCCTACAATGAGCAGTTCTTC.